This T cell receptor beta chain emerged from a study of cytomegalovirus exposure and HLA in healthy donors. Study results and limitations: Analysis performed later found 16,951 TCR beta sequences associated with HLA alleles at 0.05 false discovery rate.

Vbeta (60) and Jbeta (13) primers were used in the PCR. In the authors' workflow: Unique TCR beta chains totaled about 73 million in a later count, with around 10 million of them shared. The method was immunoSEQ multiplex PCR; TCRdb's version includes in-frame clones alone and lacks a portion of them. The DNA was the basis for D and trimming; V, J and clone size are from that table. The sample lists around 150,000 clones, roughly 76% occurring once. The CDR3 totals 13 residues. V was shortened by 0 bases and J by 6 bases, with 8 bases between the two germline ends. Germline lookup yields CDR1 SGHNT and CDR2 YENEEA. Every donor was a healthy person donating bone marrow. On this clone: Its antigen is unidentified.

This TCR was recovered from a man aged 18 to 30 in good health and CMV-seronegative. The source material was PBMCs. The genes are TRBV11-3 and TRBJ1-1; tentatively, D is TRBD1 (5 bases). The CDR3 region is CASSLDREAEAFF. In nucleotides, the CDR3 is TGTGCCAGCAGCTTAGACAGGGAGGCTGAAGCTTTCTTT.